This TCR beta chain was sequenced for a study of CD8+CD57+ T cells in acquired aplastic anemia. Details on this clonotype: The germline gene is not matched at one end of the junction; a read error may be the cause.

Germline V gene lookup returns CDR1 SNHLY and CDR2 FYNNEI. The CDR3 covers 12 residues. Patients selected for sequencing had displayed CD8+CD57+ cell expansion by flow cytometry. The template for TCR beta VDJ and CDR3 sequence profiling was genomic DNA. Using its own MiXCR run on the reads, TCRdb lists one record per CDR3 protein. The table shows 150,000 to 200,000 distinct CDR3 sequences, with around 50% occurring only once. Sequences were obtained from sorted CD4+, CD8+, or CD8+CD57+ T cells (not recorded which) from PBMCs. The V and J genes are TRBV2 and TRBJ2-7; TRBD1 matches at 8 bases. The source is a human donor with aplastic anemia. The CDR3 bases are TGTGCCAGCAGTGTGGGACAGGCCGAGCAGCACTTC. This codes for CASSVGQAEQHF.